The 22 T cell receptor beta chains below were found in one sample sequenced in a study of cytomegalovirus exposure and HLA in healthy donors. PCR employed 60 Vbeta and 13 Jbeta primers. TCRdb's copy holds only in-frame clones and misses some; the assay was immunoSEQ multiplex PCR. Here the sample spans about 110,000 clones, just under 75% being singletons. Source material: PBMCs. The source of these receptors is a man aged 50-59 years in good health and CMV-seropositive.

This clone has only a few counts. This chain connects TRBV7-2 to TRBJ2-2; 7 nucleotides align to TRBD1. Germline assignment: CDR1 SGHTA and CDR2 FQGNSA. The CDR3 consists of 14 residues. The V gene end was trimmed by 5 bases and the J gene end by 9 bases; junction bases not matched to a gene: 9. CDR3: CASSRQDRARELFF. In DNA, the CDR3 is TGTGCCAGCAGCCGCCAAGACAGGGCCAGGGAGCTGTTTTTT. The variable domain in full, with the rest retrieved from reference TRBV7-2 and TRBJ2-2, is GAGVSQSPSNKVTEKGKDVELRCDPISGHTALYWYRQSLGQGLEFLIYFQGNSAPDKSGLPSDRFSAERTGGSVSTLTIQRTQQEDSAVYLCASSRQDRARELFFGEGSRLTVL.

This clone was picked up many times. The V gene is TRBV5-4, the J gene TRBJ2-7, with TRBD2 matching over 8 bases. Germline-derived CDR1 and CDR2 are SGHNT and YYREEE (reference sequence). The junction had 18 bases not matched to a gene; V was cut back by 4 bases and J by 6 bases. The CDR3 length is 17 residues. CDR3 loop: CASSLQAGAGVAGEQYF. The CDR3 nucleotides read TGTGCCAGCAGCCTTCAAGCGGGGGCCGGAGTTGCGGGCGAGCAGTACTTC.

The chain combines TRBV19 with TRBJ2-1; a possible D gene is TRBD2 (5 bases). Per the germline V gene, CDR1 is LNHDA and CDR2 is SQIVND (reference sequence). This CDR3 is built from 15 residues. V was cut by 5 bases and J by 4 bases, with 15 bases left in between. The chain's CDR3 is CASSPGNTVYNEQFF. For the CDR3, the DNA is TGTGCCAGTAGTCCCGGGAATACCGTTTACAATGAGCAGTTCTTC.

The chain carries TRBV4-3 and TRBJ1-4; TRBD1 is a possible D gene (6 bases). V gave up 1 base and J gave up 8 bases, with 14 bases separating them. The CDR3 loop spans 15 amino acids. Germline V gene data show CDR1 as LGHNA and CDR2 as YSLEER. In DNA form, the CDR3 reads TGCGCCAGCAGCCAAGTCCAGGGGCTCCGCGAAAAACTGTTTTTT. Translated, it gives CASSQVQGLREKLFF.

The J gene is TRBJ1-6, the V gene TRBV6-1, with 9 bases matching TRBD1. V shed 7 bases, J shed 9 bases, and the junction held 10 bases outside the gene matches. The CDR3 runs 15 residues. Germline loops: CDR1 MNHNS, CDR2 SASEGT. The CDR3 DNA is TGTGCCAGCATCGACAGGGGGAACAGTTTTTCACCCCTCCACTTT. Amino acids: CASIDRGNSFSPLHF.

The chain has TRBV28 and TRBJ2-3; 10 bases agree with TRBD2. Unmatched junction bases numbered 5, after V lost 5 bases and J lost 0 bases. The CDR3 has 16 amino acids. Germline V gene lookup returns CDR1 MDHEN and CDR2 SYDVKM. In DNA form, the CDR3 reads TGTGCCAGCAGTGCGTCTAGCGGGGGAAGCACAGATACGCAGTATTTT. Translating gives CASSASSGGSTDTQYF. Drawing the rest from reference TRBV28 and TRBJ2-3, the complete variable domain is DVKVTQSSRYLVKRTGEKVFLECVQDMDHENMFWYRQDPGLGLRLIYFSYDVKMKEKGDIPEGYSVSREKKERFSLILESASTNQTSMYLCASSASSGGSTDTQYFGPGTRLTVL.

The CDR3 bases are TGCAGCCTAGGGGAGGACAGGGATGGGACCCAGTACTTC. This encodes CSLGEDRDGTQYF. The chain links TRBV29-1 to TRBJ2-5; 8 nucleotides match TRBD1. V shed 8 bases, J shed 7 bases, and the junction held 12 bases outside the gene matches. The CDR3 is 13 residues long. From germline, CDR1 is SQVTM and CDR2 ANQGSEA.

CDR3 in amino acids: CASSLIKRGGSTDTQYF. The CDR3 bases are TGCGCCAGCAGCTTGATAAAGCGGGGGGGAAGCACAGATACGCAGTATTTT. The rearrangement joins TRBV5-1 to TRBJ2-3; 10 bases fit TRBD2. V dropped 1 base and J dropped 0; count of bases not matched to a gene: 5. CDR3 length: 17 residues. Germline V lookup: CDR1 SGHRS, CDR2 YFSETQ.

The chain recombines TRBV19 with TRBJ1-4, with a tentative D call TRBD1 (6 bases). Germline CDR1 and CDR2: LNHDA and SQIVND (reference sequence). Deletions cut 4 bases from V and 4 bases from J, with 13 bases between. The CDR3 covers 15 residues. CDR3 DNA: TGTGCCAGTAGTAATACAGGACAGTATAATGAAAAACTGTTTTTT. Translation: CASSNTGQYNEKLFF.

The table lists this clone with a count of one. V is TRBV4-1 and J is TRBJ2-6; 7 nucleotides match TRBD1. The V gene's germline CDR1 is MGHRA and CDR2 YSYEKL. Unmatched junction bases numbered 9, after V lost 3 bases and J lost 4 bases. This CDR3 has 17 amino acids. For the CDR3, the DNA is TGCGCCAGCAGCCACCCCCTCAGGGGGAAAGGGGCCAACGTCCTGACTTTC. Protein: CASSHPLRGKGANVLTF.

The chain carries TRBV10-3 and TRBJ2-7, with TRBD1 matching over 8 bases. Trimming removed 6 bases from V and 1 base from J; junction bases left unmatched: 8. CDR3 length: 15 amino acids. Germline V gives CDR1 ENHRY, CDR2 SYGVKD. CDR3 amino acids: CAIRTGTGVSYEQYF. For the CDR3, the DNA is TGTGCCATCAGGACCGGGACAGGTGTATCCTACGAGCAGTACTTC.

V usage is TRBV4-2 and J usage is TRBJ1-2, with D maybe TRBD1 (6 bases). In germline, CDR1 is LGHNA, CDR2 YNFKEQ. The CDR3 loop spans 14 amino acids. V lost 2 bases, J lost 3 bases, and 10 bases lay in between. As DNA, the CDR3 is TGTGCCAGCAGCCAACAGGGGCGAGACTATGGCTACACCTTC. Protein product: CASSQQGRDYGYTF.

The V call is TRBV2, the J call TRBJ1-2; 7 bases line up with TRBD1. Trimming at V came to 4 bases and at J to 7 bases, leaving 12 bases not matched to a gene. CDR3 length: 15 residues. CDR1 is SNHLY and CDR2 is FYNNEI in the germline V gene. The CDR3, as DNA: TGTGCCAGCAGTGGTTTGGGGCAGGGGGTTGGTGGCTACACCTTC. This translates into CASSGLGQGVGGYTF.

V and J are TRBV6-5 and TRBJ1-1, with 7 bases matching TRBD1. V dropped 5 bases and J dropped 5; count of bases not matched to a gene: 8. From germline, CDR1 is MNHEY and CDR2 SVGAGI. The CDR3 runs to 14 residues. The DNA for the CDR3 is TGTGCCAGCAGTCCCCTGACAGGGCAAACTGAAGCTTTCTTT. It is translated as CASSPLTGQTEAFF.

This rearrangement joins TRBV4-1 to TRBJ2-7; TRBD2 agrees at 8 bases. J was trimmed by 1 base and V by 1 base; bases with no gene match: 6. Germline CDR1 is MGHRA and CDR2 is YSYEKL. This CDR3 spans 16 amino acids. The CDR3 is CASSQAPLAVSYEQYF. The DNA for the CDR3 is TGCGCCAGCAGCCAAGCCCCACTAGCGGTGTCCTACGAGCAGTACTTC.

The chain joins TRBV5-1 to TRBJ2-7; 10 nucleotides align to TRBD1. J was trimmed by 2 bases and V by 4 bases; bases with no gene match: 6. This CDR3 spans 15 amino acids. In germline, CDR1 is SGHRS, CDR2 YFSETQ. The CDR3 coding sequence is TGCGCCAGCAGCACCCGGACAGGGGGTACCTACGAGCAGTACTTC. The encoded protein is CASSTRTGGTYEQYF.

The CDR3 loop reads CASSLGRRELFF. The DNA of the CDR3 is TGTGCCAGCAGCTTAGGGAGGAGGGAGCTGTTTTTT. The chain uses TRBV13 and TRBJ2-2; D ambiguous. CDR3 length: 12 residues. V was cut by 0 bases and J by 9 bases, with 5 bases left in between. Germline CDR1 reads PRHDT; CDR2 reads FYEKMQ (reference sequence).

The J gene is TRBJ2-5, the V gene TRBV29-1; D is perhaps TRBD2 (6 bases). This CDR3 has 13 residues. V lost 5 bases, J lost 5 bases, and 15 bases lay in between. Germline V CDR1 and CDR2: SQVTM, ANQGSEA. The CDR3 here is CSVTGLRGETQYF. Here the CDR3 DNA reads TGCAGCGTTACGGGACTTCGAGGCGAGACCCAGTACTTC.

This clone was recorded only once. V usage is TRBV19 and J usage is TRBJ1-6, with TRBD1 identical over 8 bases. Germline trimming cut 7 bases from V and 9 bases from J; bases unmatched to any gene: 5. Germline loops: CDR1 LNHDA, CDR2 SQIVND (reference sequence). The CDR3 is 13 amino acids. The CDR3 protein is CASNAGQGSPLHF. CDR3 bases: TGTGCCAGTAACGCCGGACAGGGTTCACCCCTCCACTTT.

V and J are TRBV6-1 and TRBJ1-6, with D perhaps TRBD1 (5 bases). This CDR3 region has 15 residues. Trimming pared 2 bases from V and 2 bases from J, leaving 7 bases between. Germline V gene data show CDR1 as MNHNS and CDR2 as SASEGT. For the CDR3, the DNA is TGTGCCAGCAGTGAATCACAGGCCTATAATTCACCCCTCCACTTT. Protein sequence: CASSESQAYNSPLHF.

The V and J genes are TRBV25-1 and TRBJ1-2; D might be TRBD1 (6 bases). There are 14 residues in the CDR3. The germline V gene encodes CDR1 MGHDK and CDR2 SYGVNS. Trimming removed 4 bases from V and 3 bases from J, with 12 bases in between. The CDR3 reads CASSVQGNDYGYTF. The CDR3 coding sequence is TGTGCCAGCAGTGTACAGGGAAACGACTATGGCTACACCTTC.

The chain combines TRBV15 with TRBJ2-4; no reliable D call. V was cut by 5 bases and J by 0 bases, with 8 bases left in between. The germline gives CDR1 LNHNV, CDR2 YYDKDF (reference sequence). The CDR3 has 14 amino acids. The CDR3 sequence is CATSPVLAKNIQYF. The CDR3 DNA sequence: TGTGCCACCAGCCCTGTACTAGCCAAAAACATTCAGTACTTC.